This is a list of T cell receptor beta chains from one sample in a study of T cell responses to AZD1222 COVID-19 vaccine. Here immunoSEQ multiplex PCR was the method, and the copy in TCRdb shows in-frame clones only, minus some. The sample contains more than 95,000 clones, around 84% of which appear only once. Sequenced material: peripheral blood, taken 28 days after the second AZD1222 dose. The receptor set was obtained from an adult who received the AZD1222 COVID-19 vaccine. CDR3s include the opening cysteine and the closing phenylalanine or tryptophan. D genes are given only for firm matches. Size is omitted from some rows. Given values are once, few, many or a class for expanded clones.

D,size,J,V,CDR3,DNA
-,-,TRBJ1-5,TRBV30,CAWSYRGLYNQPQHF,TGTGCCTGGAGTTATCGGGGCCTATACAATCAGCCCCAGCATTTT
TRBD2,-,TRBJ2-1,TRBV10-1,CATPGLAYNEQFF,TGCGCCACCCCGGGACTAGCCTACAATGAGCAGTTCTTC
-,-,TRBJ2-3,TRBV28,CASSPQGDNTDTQYF,TGTGCCAGCAGCCCTCAAGGGGACAACACAGATACGCAGTATTTT
-,-,TRBJ1-1,TRBV5-1,CASSYNGGSTEAFF,TGCGCCAGCAGCTATAATGGCGGTAGTACTGAAGCTTTCTTT
-,-,TRBJ1-2,TRBV4-1,CASSQDQTVNYGYTF,TGCGCCAGCAGCCAAGATCAGACAGTCAACTATGGCTACACCTTC
-,-,TRBJ1-5,TRBV6-4,CASTGREEGNQPQHF,TGTGCCAGCACAGGTAGGGAGGAAGGCAATCAGCCCCAGCATTTT
-,-,TRBJ2-7,TRBV11-3,CASSSGWGHDEQYF,TGTGCCAGCAGCTCCGGTTGGGGGCACGACGAGCAGTACTTC
-,-,TRBJ1-1,TRBV5-1,CASRGTFTPEAFF,TGCGCCAGCAGGGGGACCTTTACCCCTGAAGCTTTCTTT
-,-,TRBJ2-7,TRBV7-2,CASRQFAGRYEQYF,TGTGCCAGCAGGCAGTTTGCAGGCCGCTACGAGCAGTACTTC
TRBD1,once,TRBJ2-1,TRBV3-1/TRBV3-2,CASSFDRGAYNEQFF,TGTGCCAGCAGCTTCGACAGGGGCGCCTACAATGAGCAGTTCTTC
-,-,TRBJ1-1,TRBV2,CASSASGGGAMNTEAFF,TGTGCCAGCAGTGCTTCGGGAGGGGGAGCCATGAACACTGAAGCTTTCTTT
-,once,TRBJ2-7,TRBV11-2,CASSLDQLTYEQYF,TGTGCCAGCAGCTTAGATCAGTTGACCTACGAGCAGTACTTC
-,-,TRBJ2-5,TRBV7-2,CASSSLTQETQYF,TGTGCCAGCAGCTCCTTAACCCAGGAGACCCAGTACTTC
TRBD2,-,TRBJ2-7,TRBV6-4,CASSRLAGETEQYF,TGTGCCAGCAGTCGACTAGCGGGAGAAACTGAGCAGTACTTC
-,-,TRBJ2-7,TRBV7-2,CASSLGGTVYEQYF,TGTGCCAGCAGCTTAGGGGGTACGGTCTACGAGCAGTACTTC